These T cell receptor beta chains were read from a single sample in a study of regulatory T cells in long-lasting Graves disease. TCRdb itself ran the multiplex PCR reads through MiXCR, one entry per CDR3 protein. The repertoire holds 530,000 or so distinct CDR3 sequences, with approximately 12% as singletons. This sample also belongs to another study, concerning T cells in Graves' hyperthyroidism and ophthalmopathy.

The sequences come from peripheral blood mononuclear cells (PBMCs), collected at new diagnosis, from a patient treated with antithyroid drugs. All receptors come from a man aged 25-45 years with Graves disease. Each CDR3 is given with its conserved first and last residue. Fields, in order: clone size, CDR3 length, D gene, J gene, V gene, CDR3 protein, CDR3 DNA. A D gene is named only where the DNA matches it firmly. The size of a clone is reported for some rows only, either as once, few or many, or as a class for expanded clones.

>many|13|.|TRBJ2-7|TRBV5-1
CASSLGLVEEQYF
TGCGCCAGCAGCTTGGGGCTAGTAGAGGAGCAGTACTTC
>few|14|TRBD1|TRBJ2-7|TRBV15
CATSRGQATYEQYF
TGTGCCACCAGCAGGGGACAGGCTACCTACGAGCAGTACTTC
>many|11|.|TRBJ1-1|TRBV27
CASSSWTEAFF
TGTGCCAGCAGTTCCTGGACTGAAGCTTTCTTT
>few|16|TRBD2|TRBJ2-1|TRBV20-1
CSARGGLHREGNEQFF
TGCAGTGCTAGAGGGGGCCTTCACCGGGAGGGCAATGAGCAGTTCTTC
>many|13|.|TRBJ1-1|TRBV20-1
CSAYPVPTTEAFF
TGCAGTGCTTATCCGGTCCCGACGACTGAAGCTTTCTTT
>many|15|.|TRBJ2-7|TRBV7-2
CASSLEWQYSYEQYF
TGTGCCAGCAGTTTAGAGTGGCAGTACTCCTACGAGCAGTACTTC
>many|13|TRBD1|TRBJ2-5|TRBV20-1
CSAWDSWLETQYF
TGCAGTGCTTGGGACAGTTGGTTGGAGACCCAGTACTTC
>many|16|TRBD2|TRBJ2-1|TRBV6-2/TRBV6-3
CASSSTSGRGRNEQFF
TGTGCCAGCAGTTCCACTAGCGGGAGAGGAAGAAATGAGCAGTTCTTC
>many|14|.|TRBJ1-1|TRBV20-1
CSARDRGVNTEAFF
TGCAGTGCTAGAGATCGTGGAGTTAACACTGAAGCTTTCTTT
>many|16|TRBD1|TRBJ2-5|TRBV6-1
CASSGYRDRGEETQYF
TGTGCCAGCAGTGGGTACCGGGACAGGGGCGAAGAGACCCAGTACTTC
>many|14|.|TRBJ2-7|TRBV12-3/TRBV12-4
CASSTGDSSYEQYF
TGTGCCAGCAGCACCGGGGACTCTTCCTACGAGCAGTACTTC
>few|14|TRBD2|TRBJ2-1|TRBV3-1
CASSQDRFGTSWVF
TGTGCCAGCAGCCAAGATAGGTTCGGGACTAGTTGGGTCTTC
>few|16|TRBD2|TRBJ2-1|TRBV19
CASISLAGGPDNEQFF
TGTGCCAGTATCTCGCTAGCGGGAGGGCCGGACAATGAGCAGTTCTTC
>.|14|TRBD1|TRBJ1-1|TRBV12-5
CASGELQGRTEVFF
TGTGCTAGTGGTGAACTACAGGGGCGGACTGAAGTTTTCTTT
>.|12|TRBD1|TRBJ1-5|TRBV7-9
CASSGGRQPQHF
TGTGCCAGCTCAGGGGGCCGCCAGCCCCAGCATTTT
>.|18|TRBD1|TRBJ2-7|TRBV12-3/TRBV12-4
CASSYGDTRGTGIYEQYF
TGTGCCAGCAGTTATGGTGATACTAGGGGGACAGGAATCTACGAGCAGTACTTC
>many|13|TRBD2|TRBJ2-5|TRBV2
CASSSGGGETQYF
TGTGCCAGCAGTTCCGGCGGGGGGGAGACCCAGTACTTC
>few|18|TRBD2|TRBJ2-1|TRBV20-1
CSADRRGLAGAGGDEQFF
TGCAGTGCGGACCGTAGGGGACTAGCGGGAGCCGGAGGGGATGAGCAGTTCTTC
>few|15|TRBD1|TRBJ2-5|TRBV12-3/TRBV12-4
CASTPGQPGEETQYF
TGTGCCAGCACCCCGGGACAGCCGGGCGAGGAGACCCAGTACTTC
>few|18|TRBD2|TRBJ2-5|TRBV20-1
CSAEPGLAGGRDQETQYF
TGCAGTGCTGAACCGGGACTAGCGGGAGGGAGGGACCAAGAGACCCAGTACTTC
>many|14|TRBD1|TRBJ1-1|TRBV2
CASSDGDRAAEAFF
TGTGCCAGCAGTGACGGGGACAGGGCGGCTGAAGCTTTCTTT
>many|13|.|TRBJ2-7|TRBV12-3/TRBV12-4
CASSPSTSHEQYF
TGTGCCAGCAGCCCCTCTACTAGTCACGAGCAGTACTTC
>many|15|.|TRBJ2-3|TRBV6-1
CASSRDFKSTDTQYF
TGTGCCAGCAGTCGGGACTTCAAAAGCACAGATACGCAGTATTTT
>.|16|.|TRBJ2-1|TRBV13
CASRRAGTSSRGEQFF
TGTGCCAGCAGGCGGGCCGGGACTTCTTCCCGGGGGGAGCAGTTCTTC
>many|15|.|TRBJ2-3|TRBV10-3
CAISESARGKDTQYF
TGTGCCATCAGTGAGTCCGCGAGAGGGAAGGATACGCAGTATTTT
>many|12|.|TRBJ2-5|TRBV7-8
CASSLAMQTQYF
TGTGCCAGCAGCTTAGCGATGCAGACCCAGTACTTC
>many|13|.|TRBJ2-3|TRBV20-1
CSARRADTDTQYF
TGCAGTGCTAGAAGGGCGGACACAGATACGCAGTATTTT
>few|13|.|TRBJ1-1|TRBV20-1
CSARGSKNTEAFF
TGCAGTGCCCGGGGTTCAAAGAACACTGAGGCTTTCTTT
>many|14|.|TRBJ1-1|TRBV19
CASSEWNMNTEAFF
TGTGCCAGTAGTGAGTGGAACATGAACACTGAAGCTTTCTTT
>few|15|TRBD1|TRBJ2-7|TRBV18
CASSPGQAFGHEQYF
TGTGCCAGCTCACCCGGACAGGCCTTCGGCCACGAGCAGTACTTC
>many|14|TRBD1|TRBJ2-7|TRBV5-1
CASSPGTGTNEQYF
TGCGCCAGCAGTCCCGGGACAGGGACAAACGAGCAGTACTTC
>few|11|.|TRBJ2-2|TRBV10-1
CASRGSGELFF
TGCGCCAGCAGGGGATCCGGGGAGCTGTTTTTT
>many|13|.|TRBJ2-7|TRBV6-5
CASSYGRGSEQYF
TGTGCCAGCAGTTACGGGAGAGGTAGCGAGCAGTACTTC
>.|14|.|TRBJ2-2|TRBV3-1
CASSQNTGTGELFF
TGTGCCAGCAGCCAAAACACAGGGACCGGGGAGCTGTTTTTT
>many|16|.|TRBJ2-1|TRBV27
CASSSRTGSSYNEQFF
TGTGCCAGCAGTTCACGGACGGGCAGCTCCTACAATGAGCAGTTCTTC
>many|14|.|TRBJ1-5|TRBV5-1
CASSLRGEGQPQHF
TGCGCCAGCAGCTTGCGGGGAGAGGGGCAGCCCCAGCATTTT
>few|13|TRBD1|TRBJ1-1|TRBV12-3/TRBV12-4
CASSPPDRFKAFF
TGTGCCAGCAGTCCACCGGACAGGTTCAAGGCTTTCTTT
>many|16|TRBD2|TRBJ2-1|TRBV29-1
CSVNPGTSGLYNEQFF
TGCAGCGTTAACCCTGGGACTAGCGGTTTATACAATGAGCAGTTCTTC
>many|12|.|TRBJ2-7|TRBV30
CAYSGAQGEQYF
TGTGCCTACTCCGGGGCTCAAGGGGAGCAGTACTTC
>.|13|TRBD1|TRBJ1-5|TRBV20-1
CSARGQGGTPQHF
TGCAGTGCCAGGGGGCAGGGTGGGACGCCCCAGCATTTT
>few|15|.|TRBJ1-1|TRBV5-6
CASSRKGMRNTEAFF
TGTGCCAGCAGCCGCAAGGGTATGAGGAACACTGAAGCTTTCTTT
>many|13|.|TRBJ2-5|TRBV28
CASSFGLGETQYF
TGTGCCAGCAGCTTCGGACTCGGGGAGACCCAGTACTTC
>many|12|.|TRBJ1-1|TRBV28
CASSTGHTEAFF
TGTGCCAGCTCAACAGGGCACACTGAAGCTTTCTTT